In this sample, the clone carrying this TCR beta chain turned up a few times. Its target is not known. As it was prepared, the TCRbeta library received unique molecular identifiers. MiXCR, run by TCRdb on the PCR reads, gives a single entry per CDR3 protein. Of some 830,000 distinct CDR3 sequences listed, roughly 15% are singletons. The data were taken from a study of T-cell reconstitution after alpha-beta-depleted transplantation in children. Findings and limits, study-wide: Roughly two months post-transplant, alpha-beta T cells reportedly originated from several hundred graft clones that had expanded. For some patients, TCRbeta diversity was high at day 60 because of recipient T cells and thymic progenitors that survived. Hyperexpanded clones declined; after one year, newly produced T cells mostly supplied diversity.

Germline trimming cut 2 bases from V and 4 bases from J; bases unmatched to any gene: 9. The CDR3 spans 16 residues. The germline V gene has CDR1 MGHRA and CDR2 YSYEKL. The receptor was derived from a male patient younger than 18 who had a stem cell transplant for acute lymphoblastic leukemia, so the T cells may come from the graft donor. This chain connects TRBV4-1 to TRBJ2-3; 7 nucleotides match TRBD2. Source: PBMCs, mostly from graft donor cells, taken 360 days after TCRalphabeta/CD19-depleted stem cell transplant. Here the CDR3 reads CASSQPGKRDPDTQYF. The CDR3, as DNA: TGCGCCAGCAGCCAACCTGGGAAGCGGGACCCAGATACGCAGTATTTT.